This T cell receptor (beta chain) was observed in a study of identical twins listed by TCRdb under 2016. As for the study more broadly: To test whether fetal clonotypes persist, the study used deep sequencing on TCR alpha and beta repertoires from monozygotic twins, unrelated adults of various ages, and cord blood. To rule out contamination, replicate twin experiments were performed at different times with different library preparation protocols. Overall study outcomes, separate from this receptor: A weaker excess of twin sharing was found in beta out-of-frame sequences because the signal-to-noise ratio was lowered by fewer shared sequences. Invariant T cells such as MAIT and iNKT could partly confound zero-insertion analyses, though diverse VJ usage argued against this for most clonotypes. Conclusions relied on cross-sectional statistical analysis, since the same donors could not be followed over many years. Compared with coincidental sharing between unrelated individuals, an excess of low generation-probability sequences was observed among out-of-frame TCR alpha sequences shared between twins. Abundant cord blood beta clonotypes carried fewer insertions; young adult naive repertoires showed a weaker similar trend, while memory repertoires showed none. In monozygotic twins, recombination models systematically underestimated out-of-frame TCR alpha sharing, but the models matched the sharing seen between unrelated individuals.

The CDR3, from cysteine to phenylalanine, totals 17 residues. The retained sequence is limited to the CDR3, 51 bases, with the frame set at the first base. Between the V and J ends, shortened by 3 bases and 0 bases respectively, the junction contains 14 bases. All donors were healthy Caucasians. Three pairs of female monozygotic twins, all aged about 18 to 30 years, were included in the twin cohort. CD4+ and CD8+ T cell populations were isolated with positive isolation kits from Invitrogen. Library method: 5' RACE. The sequencing machine was an Illumina HiSeq 2000. Template switching introduced a universal primer binding site; the final cDNA contained a unique molecular identifier, enabling accurate counting of TCR cDNA molecules. First-strand cDNA for TCR alpha and beta chains was synthesized from specific primers in the conserved constant-segment region. To control for contamination, each cDNA library was double barcoded with a SMART-Mk sample barcode plus Illumina barcodes. TruSeq adapter sequences along with Illumina sample barcodes were introduced in two successive PCR steps. The TCR alpha and beta cDNA libraries were sequenced on the Illumina HiSeq platform using custom primers. Regarding the original processing steps: MiGEC was used to process raw reads and extract unique molecular identifiers, and MiXCR was used to find CDR3 positions. Recombination models were inferred per individual with the repgenHMM and IGoR tools using an EM algorithm. Shared clonotype analysis was performed with the tcR package in R, normalizing sharing by the product of cloneset sizes. To study raw recombination without the effects of thymic and clonal selection, out-of-frame nonproductive sequences were analyzed. In-frame beta chains were kept once TCRdb had trimmed the public reads at Q25 with fastp and called clones with MiXCR. Records with the same CDR3 protein are collapsed into one entry carrying the most frequent genes and DNA. The V and J calls come from TCRdb's annotation, not from the publication. For this sample there are 450,000 to 650,000 distinct CDR3 sequences; roughly 15% appear just once. The ten largest account for roughly 0.4% of the sample.

Concerning this clonotype: Its antigen remains undetermined. No base-level quality is on record; no much larger clone is a single base apart.

These same data were also listed under a study on yellow fever vaccine responses in identical twins. As the second paper documents: According to the authors, in identical twins the way T cells responded to vaccination appeared partly convergent and partly personalized. The study precisely tracked vaccine-responding T cell clones in identical twins.

Sequencing used CD4+ T cells sorted from blood. Here the chain combines TRBV12-3 or TRBV12-4 and TRBJ2-2, with the D gene not clear enough to name. This clonotype was sampled from a woman younger than 35 in good health. The bases read TGTGCCAGCAGTTTGGGTCCCAGGATAGCGAACACCGGGGAGCTGTTTTTT. Its protein reads: CASSLGPRIANTGELFF.